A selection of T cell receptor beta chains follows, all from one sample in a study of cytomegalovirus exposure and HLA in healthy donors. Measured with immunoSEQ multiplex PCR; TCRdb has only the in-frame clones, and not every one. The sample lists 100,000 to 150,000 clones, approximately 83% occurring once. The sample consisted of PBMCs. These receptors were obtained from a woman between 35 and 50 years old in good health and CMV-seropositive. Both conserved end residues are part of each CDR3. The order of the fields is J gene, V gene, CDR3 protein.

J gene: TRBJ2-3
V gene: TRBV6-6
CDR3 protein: CASSYSSASTDTQYF

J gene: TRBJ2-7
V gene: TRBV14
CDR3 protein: CASSPGLAGAGSYEQYF

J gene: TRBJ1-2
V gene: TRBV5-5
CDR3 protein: CASSWTGRPGYTF

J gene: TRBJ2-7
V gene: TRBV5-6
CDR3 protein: CASSTRRTSVEQYF

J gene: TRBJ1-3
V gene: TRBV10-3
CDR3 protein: CAIRSRDSGNTIYF

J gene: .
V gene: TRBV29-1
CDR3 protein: CSVQTGAGEQYF

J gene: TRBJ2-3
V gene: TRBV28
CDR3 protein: CASSLAAGKGKDSDTQYF

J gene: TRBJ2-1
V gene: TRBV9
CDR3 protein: CASSVEVAGYHEQFF

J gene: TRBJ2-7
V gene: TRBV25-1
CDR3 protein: CASSETSYEQYF

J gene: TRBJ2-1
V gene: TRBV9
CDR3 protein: CASSVGGEQGNDEQFF

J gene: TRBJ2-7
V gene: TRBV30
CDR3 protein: CAWSLGFRGNFYEQYF

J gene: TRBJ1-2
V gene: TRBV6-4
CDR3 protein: CANTADRADGYTF

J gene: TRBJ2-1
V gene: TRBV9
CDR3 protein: CASSLAGEGYNEQFF